The source of this TCR beta chain is a study of molecular identifiers for immune sequencing clone quantification. V gave up 1 base and J gave up 1 base, with 9 bases separating them. Per the germline V gene, CDR1 is LGHNA and CDR2 is YSLEER. The CDR3 runs 15 residues. Preparation methods for the bulk TCR libraries were those previously described, with listed TCR primers. TCRdb re-called the PCR reads through MiXCR, storing one row per CDR3 protein. The sample contains hundreds of thousands of distinct CDR3 sequences, approximately 20% of which appear only once. A remark on this clonotype: A much larger clone lies one base from this, so it may be a read error.

The sample was naive CD8+ T cells from blood, with Jurkat cell RNA spiked in. As for subset: FACS-sorted CD8+CD4-CCR7+CD45RA+ naive T cells. The receptor comes from a human donor in good health. Some libraries in this study had Jurkat cell RNA spiked in. The rearrangement uses TRBV4-3 and TRBJ2-3; D remains ambiguous. The CDR3 is CASSQGSLGTDTQYF. CDR3 nucleotide sequence: TGCGCCAGCAGCCAAGGGTCTTTGGGCACAGATACGCAGTATTTT.